This entry lists 30 T cell receptor beta chains sequenced from one sample in a study of OX40 agonist ivuxolimab in advanced cancers. Libraries were prepared by immunoSEQ multiplex PCR; TCRdb keeps only in-frame clonotypes and omits some of them. The profile shows about 64,000 clones, 84% of them singletons. The sequences come from CD4+ or CD8+ T cells sorted from blood, collected in a trial of the OX40 agonist ivuxolimab. Receptor source: an adult with an advanced solid tumor such as melanoma, head and neck, liver or kidney cancer.

This clone was observed a few times. The chain links TRBV5-6 to TRBJ1-1, with no clear D. The germline gives CDR1 SGHDT, CDR2 YYEEEE. The CDR3 is made up of 15 amino acids. V lost 4 bases and J 5 bases, leaving 18 bases between the germline ends. The chain's CDR3 is CASSPVGRVRTEAFF. DNA for the CDR3: TGTGCCAGCAGCCCGGTTGGGAGGGTAAGGACTGAAGCTTTCTTT.

For the CDR3, the DNA is TGTGCCAGCAGCGTAGACAGGGACCGCCGGGACTATGGCTACACCTTC. Encoded protein: CASSVDRDRRDYGYTF. The J gene is TRBJ1-2, the V gene TRBV9; D is perhaps TRBD1 (6 bases). This CDR3 is built from 16 residues. Trimming took off 0 bases at V and 3 bases at J, with 15 bases between the two ends. Per germline, CDR1 SGDLS and CDR2 YYNGEE.

The chain links TRBV10-3 to TRBJ2-5, with 8 nucleotides matching TRBD2. The V segment lost 3 bases and the J segment 2 bases; nucleotides outside the gene matches: 8. The CDR3 has 16 residues. The germline CDR1 and CDR2 sequences are ENHRY and SYGVKD. CDR3 residues: CAISDPMAGGQETQYF. In DNA form, the CDR3 reads TGTGCCATCAGTGATCCCATGGCGGGGGGTCAAGAGACCCAGTACTTC.

This clone was detected a few times. V usage is TRBV18 and J usage is TRBJ1-2; D is ambiguous. In germline, CDR1 is KGHSH, CDR2 LQKENI. Trimming left V 2 bases short and J 8 bases short, with 12 bases between. The CDR3 is made up of 13 amino acids. CDR3 amino acids: CASSPGRLSGYTF. For the CDR3, the DNA is TGTGCCAGCTCACCAGGCCGGCTAAGCGGCTACACCTTC.

This chain connects TRBV7-2 to TRBJ2-7, with 11 bases aligning to TRBD1. The CDR3 consists of 14 residues. Germline assignment: CDR1 SGHTA and CDR2 FQGNSA. J lost 2 bases, V lost 8 bases, and 5 bases had no gene match. CDR3 sequence reads: CASEPGQGAYEQYF. The CDR3 DNA sequence: TGTGCCAGCGAGCCGGGACAGGGGGCCTACGAGCAGTACTTC. The whole variable domain, remainder taken from reference TRBV7-2 and TRBJ2-7, is GAGVSQSPSNKVTEKGKDVELRCDPISGHTALYWYRQSLGQGLEFLIYFQGNSAPDKSGLPSDRFSAERTGGSVSTLTIQRTQQEDSAVYLCASEPGQGAYEQYFGPGTRLTVT.

The rearrangement joins TRBV14 to TRBJ2-7; maybe TRBD2 (6 bases). The germline V gene has CDR1 SGHDN and CDR2 FVKESK. Trimming removed 4 bases at V and 5 bases at J, with 15 bases between. The CDR3 is 14 amino acids. CDR3 DNA: TGTGCCAGCAGCCGCGGGGTTTCGGGGAACGAGCAGTACTTC. Encoded protein: CASSRGVSGNEQYF.

This clone was detected once. The chain couples TRBV11-3 to TRBJ1-1; 8 nucleotides agree with TRBD1. From germline, CDR1 is SGHNT and CDR2 YENEEA. V trimming: 5 bases; J trimming: 3 bases; junction bases outside the gene matches: 5. The CDR3 covers 14 residues. This chain's CDR3 is CASSKDRGDTEAFF. DNA of the CDR3: TGTGCCAGCAGCAAAGACAGGGGTGACACTGAAGCTTTCTTT.

The CDR3 loop is CASSLEPGAVKTQYF. DNA of the CDR3: TGTGCCAGCAGCTTAGAGCCGGGGGCGGTGAAGACCCAGTACTTC. The rearrangement links TRBV7-6 to TRBJ2-5; D could derive from TRBD1 or TRBD2 (6 bases each). V was pared by 1 base and J by 6 bases, with 15 bases between. Germline CDR1 and CDR2: SGHVS and FNYEAQ. This CDR3 has 15 amino acids.

The chain recombines TRBV19 with TRBJ2-7, with TRBD1 matching 9 bases. CDR3 length: 15 residues. The V gene's germline CDR1 is LNHDA and CDR2 SQIVND (reference sequence). V was pared by 6 bases and J by 2 bases, with 8 bases of the junction left unmatched. CDR3 loop: CASSRDRATPYEQYF. The CDR3 nucleotides are TGTGCCAGTAGCAGGGACAGGGCAACACCCTACGAGCAGTACTTC. The full variable domain, rest sourced from reference TRBV19 and TRBJ2-7, is DGGITQSPKYLFRKEGQNVTLSCEQNLNHDAMYWYRQDPGQGLRLIYYSQIVNDFQKGDIAEGYSVSREKKESFPLTVTSAQKNPTAFYLCASSRDRATPYEQYFGPGTRLTVT.

This clone was seen a single time. The chain carries TRBV5-5 and TRBJ2-7, with 9 bases fitting TRBD2. Germline V lookup: CDR1 SGHKS, CDR2 YYEKEE (reference sequence). Unmatched junction bases numbered 5, after V lost 2 bases and J lost 2 bases. This CDR3 is 15 amino acids long. The DNA of the CDR3 is TGTGCCAGCAGCTTTTCCGGCGGGAGGGCCTACGAGCAGTACTTC. Translation gives CASSFSGGRAYEQYF.

The rearrangement joins TRBV29-1 to TRBJ2-1; D tentatively fits TRBD1 or TRBD2 (5 bases each). The germline V and J ends were trimmed by 7 bases and 6 bases, with 19 bases remaining between them. This CDR3 contains 14 residues. In germline, CDR1 is SQVTM, CDR2 ANQGSEA. CDR3 in amino acids: CSAAMRGWGNEQFF. CDR3 sequence (DNA): TGCAGCGCCGCCATGAGGGGTTGGGGCAATGAGCAGTTCTTC.

The chain is built from TRBV9 and TRBJ2-5; TRBD2 aligns across 12 bases. Germline-derived CDR1 and CDR2 are SGDLS and YYNGEE. The CDR3 runs to 16 residues. The V gene end was trimmed by 0 bases and the J gene end by 5 bases; junction bases not matched to a gene: 5. The CDR3 is CASSVALAGGLETQYF. DNA for the CDR3: TGTGCCAGCAGCGTAGCGCTAGCGGGGGGGCTCGAGACCCAGTACTTC.

This chain links TRBV9 with TRBJ2-7; D is unclear. The CDR3 runs to 11 residues. V shed 8 bases and J shed 3 bases, with 9 bases lying between them. Germline V gives CDR1 SGDLS, CDR2 YYNGEE. CDR3 DNA sequence: TGTGCCAGACCGGCAGGCTACGAGCAGTACTTC. It encodes CARPAGYEQYF.

The gene calls are TRBV11-2 and TRBJ2-2; D possibly corresponds to TRBD2 (5 bases). The CDR3 totals 15 residues. V lost 4 bases and J lost 7, with 16 bases in between. Germline V gene data show CDR1 as SGHAT and CDR2 as FQNNGV. CDR3 amino acids: CASSSLRRGIGELFF. The DNA of the CDR3 is TGTGCCAGCAGCTCGCTCCGCCGGGGAATCGGGGAGCTGTTTTTT.

This chain uses TRBV25-1 with TRBJ2-7; 11 bases align to TRBD1. This CDR3 has 13 residues. The germline CDR1 and CDR2 sequences are MGHDK and SYGVNS. Trimming at V came to 9 bases and at J to 6 bases, leaving 7 bases not matched to a gene. The CDR3 loop is CASRTGGFGEQYF. The CDR3 nucleotides read TGTGCCAGTCGGACAGGGGGCTTCGGCGAGCAGTACTTC.

This clone occurred a few times. The V gene is TRBV30, the J gene TRBJ1-5; D unclear. Germline CDR1 reads GTSNPN; CDR2 reads SVGIG (reference sequence). The CDR3 loop spans 13 amino acids. The V end was cut by 1 base, the J end by 1 base, with 5 bases between. CDR3: CAWSGESNQPQHF. CDR3 sequence (DNA): TGTGCCTGGAGTGGCGAGAGCAATCAGCCCCAGCATTTT.

The chain joins TRBV11-2 to TRBJ2-2; 7 positions match TRBD1. The CDR3 extends over 15 amino acids. Germline V lookup: CDR1 SGHAT, CDR2 FQNNGV. The ends lost 4 bases at V and 6 bases at J; junction bases unmatched: 8. CDR3: CASSSARGRAGELFF. Here the CDR3 DNA reads TGTGCCAGCAGCTCCGCAAGGGGGCGAGCCGGGGAGCTGTTTTTT.

V usage is TRBV10-3 and J usage is TRBJ1-1; TRBD1 might be the D (5 bases). The CDR3 contains 16 residues. The germline V gene has CDR1 ENHRY and CDR2 SYGVKD. V was pared by 10 bases and J by 3 bases, with 24 bases between. The CDR3 DNA reads as TGTGCCACCAAGGGACCGGCGGGTATTGGTGACACTGAAGCTTTCTTT. Protein sequence: CATKGPAGIGDTEAFF.

The V and J genes are TRBV29-1 and TRBJ1-2; the D is unclear. From germline, CDR1 is SQVTM and CDR2 ANQGSEA. V lost 3 bases and J lost 2, with 4 bases in between. The CDR3 is 11 amino acids. The CDR3, as DNA: TGCAGCGTTGACGGGAACTATGGCTACACCTTC. Translation: CSVDGNYGYTF.

The chain couples TRBV19 to TRBJ1-5; the D is unclear. Looked up from germline, CDR1 is LNHDA and CDR2 is SQIVND (reference sequence). The CDR3 totals 17 residues. Trimming removed 9 bases from V and 4 bases from J, with 25 bases in between. The CDR3 nucleotides read TGTGCCAGCAGACCATCCCCCGGGCGCCGGCCTAATCAGCCCCAGCATTTT. This codes for CASRPSPGRRPNQPQHF.

The V gene is TRBV6-1, the J gene TRBJ2-6; 7 bases align to TRBD1. The germline gives CDR1 MNHNS, CDR2 SASEGT. With V trimmed by 3 bases and J by 0 bases, 2 bases remained unmatched. This CDR3 contains 16 residues. The CDR3 DNA sequence: TGTGCCAGCAGTGACCACAGGGGCTCTGGGGCCAACGTCCTGACTTTC. The encoded protein is CASSDHRGSGANVLTF.

The V call is TRBV6-1, the J call TRBJ2-5; TRBD2 matches 9 bases. The junction had 10 bases not matched to a gene; V was cut back by 3 bases and J by 5 bases. From germline, CDR1 is MNHNS and CDR2 SASEGT. The CDR3 is made up of 16 amino acids. For the CDR3, the DNA is TGTGCCAGCAGTGATGAGACTAGCGGCCCTCGGGAGACCCAGTACTTC. It translates to CASSDETSGPRETQYF.

The rearrangement joins TRBV19 to TRBJ1-6, with a possible D match to TRBD1 (5 bases). The germline V gene has CDR1 LNHDA and CDR2 SQIVND (reference sequence). CDR3 length equals 16 residues. Deletions cut 5 bases from V and 9 bases from J, with 20 bases between. CDR3 in amino acids: CASSPLEGREGSPLHF. The CDR3 DNA sequence: TGTGCCAGTAGTCCCCTCGAGGGCAGGGAAGGTTCACCCCTCCACTTT. The complete variable domain, with remaining parts taken from reference TRBV19 and TRBJ1-6, reads DGGITQSPKYLFRKEGQNVTLSCEQNLNHDAMYWYRQDPGQGLRLIYYSQIVNDFQKGDIAEGYSVSREKKESFPLTVTSAQKNPTAFYLCASSPLEGREGSPLHFGNGTRLTVT.

This clone has a single count. The chain couples TRBV7-3 to TRBJ2-1, with 13 bases matching TRBD2. The CDR3 runs to 15 residues. Looked up from germline, CDR1 is SGHTA and CDR2 is FQGTGA. J lost 7 bases, V lost 5 bases, and 5 bases had no gene match. DNA for the CDR3: TGTGCCAGCAGCCGGACTAGCGGGAGTATAAATGAGCAGTTCTTC. As protein: CASSRTSGSINEQFF.

The CDR3 loop is CASSLAVASGGANEQFF. For the CDR3, the DNA is TGCGCCAGCAGCTTGGCCGTAGCTAGCGGGGGCGCAAATGAGCAGTTCTTC. This chain joins TRBV5-1 and TRBJ2-1; 10 positions agree with TRBD2. The germline V gene encodes CDR1 SGHRS and CDR2 YFSETQ. V was pared by 0 bases and J by 7 bases, with 10 bases of the junction left unmatched. This CDR3 region has 17 residues.

The CDR3, as DNA: TGTGCCAGCAGTAAGATGGACAGGGCAAGCTCTGGAAACACCATATATTTT. Protein product: CASSKMDRASSGNTIYF. The chain couples TRBV9 to TRBJ1-3, with TRBD1 identical over 8 bases. J gave up 0 bases and V 5 bases, and 10 bases lay outside the gene matches. Germline loops: CDR1 SGDLS, CDR2 YYNGEE. The CDR3 has 17 amino acids.

The CDR3 sequence: CARSALAGHSYEQYF. In nucleotides, the CDR3 is TGTGCCAGAAGCGCCCTAGCGGGCCACTCCTACGAGCAGTACTTC. V gene TRBV5-3 combines with J gene TRBJ2-7; 8 bases fit TRBD2. TRBV5-3 is an ORF; its function is uncertain. The V gene end was trimmed by 4 bases and the J gene end by 0 bases; junction bases not matched to a gene: 6. This CDR3 region has 15 residues.

The V call is TRBV18, the J call TRBJ2-7; D ambiguous. The CDR3 consists of 13 residues. The germline V and J ends were trimmed by 6 bases and 4 bases, with 13 bases remaining between them. The germline CDR1 and CDR2 sequences are KGHSH and LQKENI. In DNA form, the CDR3 reads TGTGCCAGCTCCACCACCCGACCTTACGAGCAGTACTTC. Its protein is CASSTTRPYEQYF. The full variable domain, with the rest looked up from reference TRBV18 and TRBJ2-7, is NAGVMQNPRHLVRRRGQEARLRCSPMKGHSHVYWYRQLPEEGLKFMVYLQKENIIDESGMPKERFSAEFPKEGPSILRIQQVVRGDSAAYFCASSTTRPYEQYFGPGTRLTVT.

The J gene is TRBJ1-2, the V gene TRBV6-6; 7 nucleotides line up with TRBD1. V lost 6 bases, J lost 6 bases, and 10 bases stayed unmatched. From germline, CDR1 is MNHNY and CDR2 SVGAGI (reference sequence). The CDR3 is made up of 14 amino acids. This CDR3 reads CASRDDRDTDGYTF. In DNA, the CDR3 is TGTGCCAGCAGGGACGACAGGGATACAGATGGCTACACCTTC.

The chain couples TRBV7-9 to TRBJ1-2, with D perhaps TRBD1 (6 bases). The CDR3 spans 15 residues. Germline assignment: CDR1 SEHNR and CDR2 FQNEAQ (reference sequence). The V end was cut by 5 bases, the J end by 8 bases, with 21 bases between. The CDR3 sequence: CASSDPETGLWGYTF. The CDR3 DNA is TGTGCCAGCAGCGATCCCGAAACAGGGCTGTGGGGCTACACCTTC.